This T cell receptor (beta chain) is from a study of CD8+ T cells in alopecia areata. In the study overall: Patients received oral tofacitinib, 5 to 10 mg twice daily, for moderate-to-severe alopecia areata. By percentage of affected scalp area, the severity of treated patients was scored.

Overall study results and limits: On tofacitinib, scalp and blood still held many of the expanded lesional clones. Uncertainty about whether baseline CD8+ expansion is linked to response remains, with one nonresponder.

Per the germline V gene, CDR1 is LGHNA and CDR2 is YSLEER. Trimming shortened V by 4 bases and J by 5 bases, and 14 bases separated the two germline ends. The CDR3 is 15 residues long. On this clone: Its antigen remains unidentified.

The treatment: oral pan-JAK inhibitor, 5-10 mg twice daily. RNA was isolated and reverse transcribed to cDNA, the sequencing template. Profiling relied on immunoSEQ multiplex PCR, and the TCRdb table lists in-frame clones only, not all of them. The table shows about 220,000 clones, with around 57% occurring only once. The sample here was CD4+ T cells sorted from blood, taken at week 4, from a patient treated with tofacitinib. V gene TRBV4-3 combines with J gene TRBJ2-2; maybe TRBD1 (5 bases). This receptor was obtained from a human donor with alopecia areata. The CDR3 is CASSRTQGTTGELFF. DNA of the CDR3: TGCGCCAGCAGCCGTACGCAGGGTACAACCGGGGAGCTGTTTTTT.